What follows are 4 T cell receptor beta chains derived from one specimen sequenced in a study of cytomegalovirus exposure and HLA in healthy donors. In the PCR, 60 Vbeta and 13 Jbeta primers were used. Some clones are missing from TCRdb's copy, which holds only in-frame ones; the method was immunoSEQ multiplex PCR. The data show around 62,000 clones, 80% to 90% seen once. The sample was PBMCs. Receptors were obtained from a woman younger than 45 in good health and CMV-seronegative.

The CDR3 DNA sequence: TGTGCCAGCAGGCTACAGGGGGCAGACAATCAGCCCCAGCATTTT. It translates to CASRLQGADNQPQHF. J is TRBJ1-5 and V is TRBV6-1; 9 bases map to TRBD1. Germline CDR1 MNHNS, CDR2 SASEGT. The V segment lost 6 bases and the J segment 3 bases; nucleotides outside the gene matches: 6. The CDR3 has 15 residues.

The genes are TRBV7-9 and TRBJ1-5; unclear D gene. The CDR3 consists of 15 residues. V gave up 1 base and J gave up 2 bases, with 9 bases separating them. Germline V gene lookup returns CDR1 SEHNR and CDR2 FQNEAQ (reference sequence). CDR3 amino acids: CASSLVGIRNQPQHF. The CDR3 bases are TGTGCCAGCAGCTTAGTCGGGATTCGCAATCAGCCCCAGCATTTT. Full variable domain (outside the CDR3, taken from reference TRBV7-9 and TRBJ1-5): DTGVSQNPRHKITKRGQNVTFRCDPISEHNRLYWYRQTLGQGPEFLTYFQNEAQLEKSRLLSDRFSAERPKGSFSTLEIQRTEQGDSAMYLCASSLVGIRNQPQHFGDGTRLSIL.

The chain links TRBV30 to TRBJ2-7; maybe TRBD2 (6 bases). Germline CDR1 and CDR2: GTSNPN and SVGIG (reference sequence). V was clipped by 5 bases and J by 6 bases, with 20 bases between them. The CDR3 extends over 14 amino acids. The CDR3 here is CAWAGPGQTPEQYF. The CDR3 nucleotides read TGTGCCTGGGCGGGGCCCGGCCAGACCCCCGAGCAGTACTTC. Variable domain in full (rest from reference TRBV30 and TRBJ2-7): SQTIHQWPATLVQPVGSPLSLECTVEGTSNPNLYWYRQAAGRGLQLLFYSVGIGQISSEVPQNLSASRPQDRQFILSSKKLLLSDSGFYLCAWAGPGQTPEQYFGPGTRLTVT.

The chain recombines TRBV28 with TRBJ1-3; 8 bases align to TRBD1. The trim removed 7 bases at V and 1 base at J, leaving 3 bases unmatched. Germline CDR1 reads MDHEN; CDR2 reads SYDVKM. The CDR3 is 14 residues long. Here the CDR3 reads CASTQGASGNTIYF. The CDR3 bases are TGTGCCAGCACCCAGGGGGCTTCTGGAAACACCATATATTTT.